Sequencing of this T cell receptor beta chain was carried out in a study of blood T cell repertoires in COVID-19. The repertoire was sequenced with immunoSEQ multiplex PCR; TCRdb's copy has only in-frame clones and lacks some. The table lists roughly 200,000 clones, approximately 88% of them singletons. The J segment lost 3 bases and the V segment lost 8 bases, leaving 13 bases of the junction unmatched. The CDR3 loop spans 16 amino acids. Germline V CDR1 and CDR2: MNHNY, SVGAGI (reference sequence). This chain links TRBV6-6 with TRBJ2-7, with 10 bases aligning to TRBD2. This receptor was obtained from a man in his forties with acute or convalescent COVID-19. Material: peripheral blood. The CDR3 spells CASSSPSGGKIYEQYF. Here the CDR3 DNA reads TGTGCCAGCTCCTCCCCTAGCGGGGGCAAAATCTACGAGCAGTACTTC.